This section outlines one T cell receptor beta chain sequence together with its context. As yet, its antigen is unknown. The CDR3 has 15 amino acids. The V end was cut by 5 bases, the J end by 2 bases, with 16 bases between. Per germline, CDR1 SGHTA and CDR2 FQGNSA. Method: immunoSEQ multiplex PCR; TCRdb's copy keeps in-frame clones and lacks some. The repertoire includes approximately 2.1 million clones, 93% of them detected once, and 0.35% to 0.45% sits in the top ten. Adults of Caucasian background living in Nashville, Tennessee made up all donors. This specimen comes from a study of shared clonotypes between healthy human individuals. Study background: Per donor, CD8 memory used one plate, CD8 naive used two, CD4 memory used three and CD4 naive used three.

Study-level points and caveats: The study drew on few donors, limiting represented genetic and exposure-history diversity. Several donors held about 5.1% of naive CD4 clonotypes in common.

The origin of this receptor is a man aged 18 to 30 in good health. Some clones in this sample may be carry-over from other donors' samples. The chain is built from TRBV7-2 and TRBJ2-7; D not resolved. What was sequenced was naive CD4+ T cells from PBMCs. Sample subset: CD45RA+ positively selected. The CDR3 DNA sequence: TGTGCCAGCAGCCCTGGCTATGGGGTAACCTACGAGCAGTACTTC. Translation gives CASSPGYGVTYEQYF.